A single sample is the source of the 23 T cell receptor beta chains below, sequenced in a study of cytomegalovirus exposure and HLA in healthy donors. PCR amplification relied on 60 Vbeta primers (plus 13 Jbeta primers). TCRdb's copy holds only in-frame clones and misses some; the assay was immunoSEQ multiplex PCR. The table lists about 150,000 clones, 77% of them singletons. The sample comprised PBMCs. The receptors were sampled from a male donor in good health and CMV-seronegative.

CDR3 region: CASSDRQGTEAFF. The CDR3 DNA sequence: TGTGCCAGCAGCGACCGACAGGGCACTGAAGCTTTCTTT. The chain is built from TRBV7-3 and TRBJ1-1; 7 nucleotides match TRBD1. The germline CDR1 and CDR2 sequences are SGHTA and FQGTGA. This CDR3 comprises 13 residues. V dropped 5 bases and J dropped 4; count of bases not matched to a gene: 4.

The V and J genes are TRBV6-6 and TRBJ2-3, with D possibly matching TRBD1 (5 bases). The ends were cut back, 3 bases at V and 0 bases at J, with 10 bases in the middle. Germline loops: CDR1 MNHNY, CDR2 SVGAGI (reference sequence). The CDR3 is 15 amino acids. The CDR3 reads CASSYGATSTDTQYF. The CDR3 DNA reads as TGTGCCAGCAGTTATGGGGCTACAAGCACAGATACGCAGTATTTT.

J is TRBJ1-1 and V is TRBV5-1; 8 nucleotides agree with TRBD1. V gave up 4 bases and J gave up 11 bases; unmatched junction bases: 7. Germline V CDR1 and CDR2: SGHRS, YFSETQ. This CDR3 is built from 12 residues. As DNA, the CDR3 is TGCGCCAGCAGCGCAGGGGGCGCCTCTGCTTTCTTT. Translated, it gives CASSAGGASAFF.

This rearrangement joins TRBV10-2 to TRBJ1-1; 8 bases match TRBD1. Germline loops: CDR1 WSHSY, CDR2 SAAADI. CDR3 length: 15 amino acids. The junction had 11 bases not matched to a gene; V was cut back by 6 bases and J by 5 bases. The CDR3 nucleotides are TGCGCCAGCAGATCACCAGGGGGCGGGGGAACTGAAGCTTTCTTT. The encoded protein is CASRSPGGGGTEAFF.

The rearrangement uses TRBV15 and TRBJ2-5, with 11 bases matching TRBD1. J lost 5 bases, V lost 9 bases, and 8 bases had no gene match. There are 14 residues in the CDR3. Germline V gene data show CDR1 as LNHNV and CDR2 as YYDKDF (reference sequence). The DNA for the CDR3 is TGTGCCACTATTAGGACAGGGGGCAGGGAGACCCAGTACTTC. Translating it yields CATIRTGGRETQYF. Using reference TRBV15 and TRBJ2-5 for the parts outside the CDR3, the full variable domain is DAMVIQNPRYQVTQFGKPVTLSCSQTLNHNVMYWYQQKSSQAPKLLFHYYDKDFNNEADTPDNFQSRRPNTSFCFLDIRSPGLGDTAMYLCATIRTGGRETQYFGPGTRLLVL.

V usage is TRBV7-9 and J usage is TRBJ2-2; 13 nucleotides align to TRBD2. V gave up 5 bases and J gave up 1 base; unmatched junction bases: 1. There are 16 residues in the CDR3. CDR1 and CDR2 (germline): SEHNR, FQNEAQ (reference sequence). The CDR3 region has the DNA TGTGCCAGCAGCAGGACTAGCGGGGGGAACACCGGGGAGCTGTTTTTT. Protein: CASSRTSGGNTGELFF.

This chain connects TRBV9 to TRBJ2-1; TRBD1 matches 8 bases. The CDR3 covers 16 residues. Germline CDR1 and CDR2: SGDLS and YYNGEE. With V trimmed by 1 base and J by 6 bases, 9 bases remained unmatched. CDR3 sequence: CASSVQGAPRGNEQFF. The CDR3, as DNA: TGTGCCAGCAGCGTACAGGGGGCCCCGAGGGGCAATGAGCAGTTCTTC. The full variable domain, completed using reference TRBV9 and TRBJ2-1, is DSGVTQTPKHLITATGQRVTLRCSPRSGDLSVYWYQQSLDQGLQFLIQYYNGEERAKGNILERFSAQQFPDLHSELNLSSLELGDSALYFCASSVQGAPRGNEQFFGPGTRLTVL.

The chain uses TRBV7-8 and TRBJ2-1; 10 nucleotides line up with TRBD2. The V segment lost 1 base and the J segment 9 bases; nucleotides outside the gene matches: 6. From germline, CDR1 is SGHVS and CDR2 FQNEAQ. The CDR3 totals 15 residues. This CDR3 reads CASSLEASGSSEQFF. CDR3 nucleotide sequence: TGTGCCAGCAGCTTAGAAGCTAGCGGGAGTAGTGAGCAGTTCTTC.

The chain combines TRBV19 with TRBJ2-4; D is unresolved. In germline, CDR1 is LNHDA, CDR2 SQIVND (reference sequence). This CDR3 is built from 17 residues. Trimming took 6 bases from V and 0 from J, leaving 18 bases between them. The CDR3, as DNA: TGTGCCAGTAGCAGTCGGCAGGCTTCTCTAGCCAAAAACATTCAGTACTTC. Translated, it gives CASSSRQASLAKNIQYF.

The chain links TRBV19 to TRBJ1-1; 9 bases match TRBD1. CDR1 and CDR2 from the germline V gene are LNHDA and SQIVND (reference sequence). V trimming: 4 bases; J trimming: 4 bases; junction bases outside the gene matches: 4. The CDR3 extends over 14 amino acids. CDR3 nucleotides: TGTGCCAGTAGTACGGACAGGGGAAGCACTGAAGCTTTCTTT. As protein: CASSTDRGSTEAFF.

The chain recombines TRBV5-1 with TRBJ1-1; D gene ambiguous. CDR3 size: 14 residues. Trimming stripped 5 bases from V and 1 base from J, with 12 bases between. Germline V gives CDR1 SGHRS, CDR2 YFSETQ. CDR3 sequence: CASRREQSNTEAFF. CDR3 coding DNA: TGCGCCAGCAGGCGCGAACAGTCGAACACTGAAGCTTTCTTT.

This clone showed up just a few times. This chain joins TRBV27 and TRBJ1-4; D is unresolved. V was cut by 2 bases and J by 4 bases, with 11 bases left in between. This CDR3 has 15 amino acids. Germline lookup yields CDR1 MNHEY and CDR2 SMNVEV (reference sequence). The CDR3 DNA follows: TGTGCCAGCAGTTTAGGCCCCCAGGTTAATGAAAAACTGTTTTTT. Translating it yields CASSLGPQVNEKLFF.

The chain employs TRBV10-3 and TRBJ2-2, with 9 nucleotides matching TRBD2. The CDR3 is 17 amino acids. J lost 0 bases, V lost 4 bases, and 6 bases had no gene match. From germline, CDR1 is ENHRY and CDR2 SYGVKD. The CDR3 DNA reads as TGTGCCATCAGTGTCGAGACTAGCGGCACGAACACCGGGGAGCTGTTTTTT. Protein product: CAISVETSGTNTGELFF.

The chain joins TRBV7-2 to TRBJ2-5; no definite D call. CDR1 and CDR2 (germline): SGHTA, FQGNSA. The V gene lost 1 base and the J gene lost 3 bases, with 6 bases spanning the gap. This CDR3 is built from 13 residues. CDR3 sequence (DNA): TGTGCCAGCAGCTTAGATAGAGAAGAGACCCAGTACTTC. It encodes CASSLDREETQYF.

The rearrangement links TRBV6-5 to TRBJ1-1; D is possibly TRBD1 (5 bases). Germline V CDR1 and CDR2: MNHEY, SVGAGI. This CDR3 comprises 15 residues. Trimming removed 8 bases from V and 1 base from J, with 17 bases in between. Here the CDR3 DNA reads TGTGCCAGCCTTCGGGGCGGGGCACCGAACACTGAAGCTTTCTTT. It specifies CASLRGGAPNTEAFF.

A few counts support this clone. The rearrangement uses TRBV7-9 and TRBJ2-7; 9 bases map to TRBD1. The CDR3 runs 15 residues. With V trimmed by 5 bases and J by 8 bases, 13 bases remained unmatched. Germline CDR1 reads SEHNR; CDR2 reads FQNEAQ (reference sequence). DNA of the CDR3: TGTGCCAGCAGCCCCCGGGACAGGGACCTAGATAAGCAGTACTTC. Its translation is CASSPRDRDLDKQYF.

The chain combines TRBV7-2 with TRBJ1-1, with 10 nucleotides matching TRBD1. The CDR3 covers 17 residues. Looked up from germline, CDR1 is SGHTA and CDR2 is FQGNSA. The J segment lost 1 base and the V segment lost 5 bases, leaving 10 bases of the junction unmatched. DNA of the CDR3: TGTGCCAGCAGCAAACCCTTCGACAGGGGGCAGAACACTGAAGCTTTCTTT. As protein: CASSKPFDRGQNTEAFF.

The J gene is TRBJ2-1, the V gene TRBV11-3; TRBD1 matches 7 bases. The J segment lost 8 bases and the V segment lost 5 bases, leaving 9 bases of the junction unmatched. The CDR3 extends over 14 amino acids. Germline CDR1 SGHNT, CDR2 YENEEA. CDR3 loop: CASSIRQGPDEQFF. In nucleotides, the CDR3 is TGTGCCAGCAGCATCCGACAGGGACCGGATGAGCAGTTCTTC.

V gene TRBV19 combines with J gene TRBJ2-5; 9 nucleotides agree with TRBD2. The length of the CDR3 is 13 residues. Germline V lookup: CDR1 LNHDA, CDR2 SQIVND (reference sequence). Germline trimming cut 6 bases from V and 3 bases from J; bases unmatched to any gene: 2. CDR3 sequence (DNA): TGTGCCAGTAGGGTAGCGGGAGAAGAGACCCAGTACTTC. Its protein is CASRVAGEETQYF. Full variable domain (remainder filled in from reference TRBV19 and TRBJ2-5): DGGITQSPKYLFRKEGQNVTLSCEQNLNHDAMYWYRQDPGQGLRLIYYSQIVNDFQKGDIAEGYSVSREKKESFPLTVTSAQKNPTAFYLCASRVAGEETQYFGPGTRLLVL.

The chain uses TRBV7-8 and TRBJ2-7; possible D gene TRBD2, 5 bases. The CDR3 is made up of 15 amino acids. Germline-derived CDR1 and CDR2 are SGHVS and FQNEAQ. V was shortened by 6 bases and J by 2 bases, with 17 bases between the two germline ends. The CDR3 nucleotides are TGTGCCAGCAGTTTTACTAGATTTTCAACCTACGAGCAGTACTTC. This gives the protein CASSFTRFSTYEQYF.

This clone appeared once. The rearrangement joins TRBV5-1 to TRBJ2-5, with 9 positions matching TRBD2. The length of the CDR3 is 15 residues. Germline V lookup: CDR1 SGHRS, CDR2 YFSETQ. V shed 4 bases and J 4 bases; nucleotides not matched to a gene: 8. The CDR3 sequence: CASSASGLAGETQYF. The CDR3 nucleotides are TGCGCCAGCAGCGCCTCGGGACTAGCAGGAGAGACCCAGTACTTC.

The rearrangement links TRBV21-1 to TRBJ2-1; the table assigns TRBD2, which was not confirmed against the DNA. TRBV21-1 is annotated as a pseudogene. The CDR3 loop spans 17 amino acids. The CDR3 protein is CASSGAGTSGRFNEQFF. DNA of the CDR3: TGTGCCAGCAGCGGCGCCGGGACTAGCGGGAGATTTAATGAGCAGTTCTTC.

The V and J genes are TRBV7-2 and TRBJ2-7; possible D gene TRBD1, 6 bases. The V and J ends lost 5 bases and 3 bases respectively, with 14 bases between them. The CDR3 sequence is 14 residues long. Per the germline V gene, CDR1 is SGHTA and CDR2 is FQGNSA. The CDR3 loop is CASSGGQRVYEQYF. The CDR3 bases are TGTGCCAGCAGCGGGGGACAAAGAGTCTACGAGCAGTACTTC.